A selection of T cell receptor beta chains follows, all from one sample in a study of cytomegalovirus exposure and HLA in healthy donors. TCRdb keeps only in-frame clones here, not all; method: immunoSEQ multiplex PCR. The sample holds approximately 100,000 clones; more than 60% are singletons and the top ten take under 5.5%. The sequenced sample was PBMCs. The source is a woman aged 18-29 years in good health and CMV-seropositive. Both conserved end residues are part of each CDR3. D genes are given only for firm matches. Size is omitted from some rows. Given values are once, few, many or a class for expanded clones.

>TRBD2|TRBJ2-4|TRBV25-1|.
TGTGCCAGCAGTCCCTTAAGCGGGAGGGGAGTTGGGTTCATTCAGTACTTC
CASSPLSGRGVGFIQYF
>.|TRBJ1-1|TRBV6-1|once
TGTGCCAGCAGACCAGGGGACATGAGCACTGAAGCTTTCTTT
CASRPGDMSTEAFF
>.|TRBJ2-1|TRBV7-9|.
TGTGCCAGCAGCTTAGGCAGTCTTAATGAGCAGTTCTTC
CASSLGSLNEQFF
>.|TRBJ1-2|TRBV27|few
TGTGCCAGCAGCCTACAACAGGGAGAGGGTGGCTACACCTTC
CASSLQQGEGGYTF
>.|TRBJ1-5|TRBV27|.
TGTGCCAGCAGTTTAACAGGGCAGGATCAGCCCCAGCATTTT
CASSLTGQDQPQHF
>TRBD2|TRBJ2-1|TRBV6-5|.
TGTGCCAGCAGTTCCCTAGGACTAGCGGGAGAACATGAGCAGTTCTTC
CASSSLGLAGEHEQFF
>.|TRBJ2-7|TRBV15|few
TGTGCCACCAGCAGAGATCTGGAGGGCTTC
CATSRDLEGF
>.|TRBJ2-2|TRBV5-1|.
TGCGCCAGCAGCTTGGATTTAGCCGCCAACACCGGGGAGCTGTTTTTT
CASSLDLAANTGELFF
>TRBD1|TRBJ2-5|TRBV5-4|.
TGTGCCAGCAGCTCAGACAGGGATGGAAAGACCCAGTACTTC
CASSSDRDGKTQYF
>.|TRBJ2-2|TRBV7-3|.
TGTGCCAGCAGCCCTGGGACTCTGAACACCGGGGAGCTGTTTTTT
CASSPGTLNTGELFF
>TRBD1|TRBJ2-4|TRBV29-1|.
TGCAGCGTTGAAGCTCTCAGGGGGCAGGGTGACATTCAGTACTTC
CSVEALRGQGDIQYF
>.|TRBJ1-1|TRBV29-1|.
TGCAGCGTTGAAGCGGGTCCCACTGAAGCTTTCTTT
CSVEAGPTEAFF
>.|TRBJ1-4|TRBV9|.
TGTGCCAGCAGCGTAGTGCCAGGGGCAGGTGAAAAACTGTTTTTT
CASSVVPGAGEKLFF
>.|TRBJ1-1|TRBV4-3|.
TGCGCCAGCAGCCAAGTTGCCCGGACACTGAACACTGAAGCTTTCTTT
CASSQVARTLNTEAFF
>.|TRBJ1-1|TRBV7-2|.
TGTGCCAGCAGCCGCCAGACAGATTACATGAACACTGAAGCTTTCTTT
CASSRQTDYMNTEAFF
>TRBD1|TRBJ1-1|TRBV5-4|.
TGTGCCAGCAGCGCAAAGGGACAGTACACTGAAGCTTTCTTT
CASSAKGQYTEAFF
>TRBD2|TRBJ2-3|TRBV5-4|.
TGTGCCAGCAGCTCGGGAGGCAGAGATACGCAGTATTTT
CASSSGGRDTQYF
>.|TRBJ2-7|TRBV30|.
TGTGCCTGGACCCGGACAGACGAGCAGTACTTC
CAWTRTDEQYF
>TRBD2|TRBJ2-7|TRBV19|.
TGTGCCAGTAGTGAGACTAGCGACTACGAGCAGTACTTC
CASSETSDYEQYF
>.|TRBJ1-2|TRBV2|.
TGTGCCAGCAGTTTACAGGGACCGTATGGCTACACCTTC
CASSLQGPYGYTF
>TRBD2|TRBJ2-7|TRBV7-2|.
TGTGCCAGCAGCCCGCGGGAGACCTACGAGCAGTACTTC
CASSPRETYEQYF
>TRBD2|TRBJ2-1|TRBV7-2|.
TGTGCCAGCAGCTTATCTAGCGGCTCCTACAATGAGCAGTTCTTC
CASSLSSGSYNEQFF
>TRBD2|TRBJ2-5|TRBV7-2|.
TGTGCCAGCAGCTTAGGCCTGCCGGGAGGGATTGGGGAGACCCAGTACTTC
CASSLGLPGGIGETQYF
>.|TRBJ2-3|TRBV7-8|.
TGTGCCAGCAGACCACCGGGATTAAGCACAGATACGCAGTATTTT
CASRPPGLSTDTQYF
>TRBD1|TRBJ1-5|TRBV19|.
TGTGCCAGTAGTACAAAACAGGGGGCCCCTTATCAGCCCCAGCATTTT
CASSTKQGAPYQPQHF
>.|TRBJ2-3|TRBV7-9|.
TGTGCCAGCAGCCAGACAGAAAATACGCAGTATTTT
CASSQTENTQYF
>.|TRBJ2-2|TRBV11-2|.
TGTGCCAGCAGGACTCAGGGGACCGGGGAGCTGTTTTTT
CASRTQGTGELFF
>.|TRBJ2-5|TRBV7-3|.
TGTGCCAGCAGCTTAACGGGGCGGATGGAAGAGACCCAGTACTTC
CASSLTGRMEETQYF
>.|TRBJ1-2|TRBV4-3|.
TGCGCCAGCAGCCAAGACAGGGCTAACTATGGCTACACCTTC
CASSQDRANYGYTF
>TRBD2|TRBJ2-2|TRBV5-1|.
TGCGCCAGCAGCTCCCGTCTAGCGGGATACCCGAGTACCGGGGAGCTGTTTTTT
CASSSRLAGYPSTGELFF
>.|TRBJ2-6|TRBV13|.
TGTGCCAGCAGCTTTGATCCAGGGTCCAACGTCCTGACTTTC
CASSFDPGSNVLTF
>TRBD1|TRBJ2-1|TRBV19|.
TGTGCCAGTAGTCTGGACAGGGTCCCCTACAATGAGCAGTTCTTC
CASSLDRVPYNEQFF
>TRBD1|TRBJ1-5|TRBV6-5|.
TGTGCCAGCAGTTGGACAGGGAGTCAGCCCCAGCATTTT
CASSWTGSQPQHF
>TRBD2|TRBJ2-7|TRBV4-3|.
TGCGCCAGCAGCCAAGACAAGCGGGGAGCCTCCTACGAGCAGTACTTC
CASSQDKRGASYEQYF
>TRBD1|TRBJ1-2|TRBV29-1|.
TGCAGCACCTCTACAGGGGGCGACTATGGCTACACCTTC
CSTSTGGDYGYTF